The T cell receptor (beta chain) described here comes from a study of neurological immune-mediated disorders. Source material was 2 million unsorted PBMCs, stored at -80 °C in RNAlater. This clonotype was detected many times. As yet, its antigen is unknown. The study's findings and limits: None of the features examined (clinical or MRI) was associated with the multiple sclerosis repertoire cluster. HTLV-1-associated myelopathy displayed the greatest TCR clonal expansion, and multiple sclerosis exhibited the smallest, lower than that of healthy controls.

The CDR3 is 14 residues long. Germline loops: CDR1 SQVTM, CDR2 ANQGSEA. V was pared by 7 bases and J by 3 bases, with 6 bases of the junction left unmatched. The team produced cDNA through 5'RACE using 10-nucleotide random UMIs. One entry per CDR3 protein, called by TCRdb with MiXCR from the 5' RACE reads. The data contain roughly 74,000 distinct CDR3 sequences, 4% to 6% of them seen just once; the ten biggest clones take up around 7.2%. The receptor was derived from a man between 18 and 35 years old with multiple sclerosis. The sample consisted of PBMCs. The V and J genes are TRBV29-1 and TRBJ1-2; 12 positions agree with TRBD1. CDR3 region: CSASGTGGDYGYTF. CDR3 in DNA: TGCAGCGCTTCCGGGACAGGGGGCGACTATGGCTACACCTTC. The full variable domain, its missing parts supplied by reference TRBV29-1 and TRBJ1-2, is SAVISQKPSRDICQRGTSLTIQCQVDSQVTMMFWYRQQPGQSLTLIATANQGSEATYESGFVIDKFPISRPNLTFSTLTVSNMSPEDSSIYLCSASGTGGDYGYTFGSGTRLTVV.